These 14 T cell receptor beta chains were sequenced from one sample in a study of regulatory T cells in long-lasting Graves disease. TCR beta libraries were built with iRepertoire HTBI primers and Arm-PCR of CDR3 regions. TCRdb reprocessed the multiplex PCR reads via MiXCR and lists one record per CDR3 protein. The top ten hold roughly 27% of the sample, which has 300,000 to 400,000 distinct CDR3 sequences, about a sixth seen once. Documented time point: newly diagnosed GD, antithyroid drugs for less than 3 months. PBMC-derived RNA was used for the TCR library. These data also formed part of another study, on T cells in Graves' hyperthyroidism and ophthalmopathy.

The specimen was peripheral blood mononuclear cells (PBMCs), collected at new diagnosis, from a patient treated with antithyroid drugs. All receptors come from a middle-aged man with Graves disease.

CDR3 in amino acids: CASSPRDSLAGELFF. The CDR3 DNA reads TGTGCCAGCAGCCCCCGTGACAGTCTGGCCGGGGAGCTGTTTTTT. This chain uses TRBV7-6 with TRBJ2-2; D may be TRBD1 (5 bases). The CDR3 is 15 amino acids. The V and J ends lost 5 bases and 6 bases respectively, with 16 bases between them. Germline V gives CDR1 SGHVS, CDR2 FNYEAQ. The whole variable domain, filled in from reference TRBV7-6 and TRBJ2-2, reads GAGVSQSPRYKVTKRGQDVALRCDPISGHVSLYWYRQALGQGPEFLTYFNYEAQQDKSGLPNDRFSAERPEGSISTLTIQRTEQRDSAMYRCASSPRDSLAGELFFGEGSRLTVL.

This clonotype was counted a few times. The chain joins TRBV3-1 to TRBJ2-1; D gene unclear. Germline values: CDR1 LGHDT, CDR2 YNNKEL (reference sequence). The ends were cut back, 3 bases at V and 6 bases at J, with 9 bases in the middle. The CDR3 contains 13 residues. Here the CDR3 DNA reads TGTGCCAGCAGCCACTACGCGGCCAATGAGCAGTTCTTC. It encodes CASSHYAANEQFF.

The chain links TRBV5-1 to TRBJ2-7, with D perhaps assigned TRBD1 or TRBD2 (5 bases each). The CDR3 contains 14 residues. Germline values: CDR1 SGHRS, CDR2 YFSETQ. The V end was cut by 4 bases, the J end by 2 bases, with 13 bases between. For the CDR3, the DNA is TGCGCCAGCAGCGGGGGACGAGGGCCCTACGAGCAGTACTTC. Protein product: CASSGGRGPYEQYF.

This clonotype was recorded at least ten times. The chain has TRBV20-1 and TRBJ1-1, with 8 bases identical to TRBD1. CDR1 is DFQATT, CDR2 SNEGSKA, per germline (reference sequence). The CDR3 contains 14 residues. J lost 4 bases, V lost 3 bases, and 7 bases had no gene match. In DNA form, the CDR3 reads TGCAGTGCTAGGACAGGGGTTAGGATCACTGAAGCTTTCTTT. It specifies CSARTGVRITEAFF.

This clonotype was seen repeatedly, ten times or more. This chain uses TRBV7-2 with TRBJ2-7; no reliable D call. The CDR3 consists of 13 residues. V was shortened by 7 bases and J by 7 bases, with 17 bases between the two germline ends. Germline CDR1 reads SGHTA; CDR2 reads FQGNSA. The CDR3 spells CASTPERRREQYF. For the CDR3, the DNA is TGTGCCAGCACCCCGGAACGACGTCGGGAGCAGTACTTC.

The J gene is TRBJ2-7, the V gene TRBV5-5; TRBD1 matches 7 bases. Germline assignment: CDR1 SGHKS and CDR2 YYEKEE (reference sequence). The CDR3 is 15 residues long. The trim removed 4 bases at V and 4 bases at J, leaving 11 bases unmatched. This chain's CDR3 is CASSPQGRADYEQYF. The CDR3 nucleotides are TGTGCCAGCAGCCCACAGGGGAGAGCGGATTACGAGCAGTACTTC.

This clonotype was counted at least ten times. The chain carries TRBV7-2 and TRBJ2-3, with D possibly being TRBD2 (7 bases). The germline CDR1 and CDR2 sequences are SGHTA and FQGNSA. Deletions cut 2 bases from V and 5 bases from J, with 11 bases between. The CDR3 totals 14 residues. DNA for the CDR3: TGTGCCAGCAGCTTATTGGGAGGGGGAGATACGCAGTATTTT. This sequence encodes CASSLLGGGDTQYF.

The J gene is TRBJ1-2, the V gene TRBV2, with D maybe TRBD1 (6 bases). This CDR3 contains 16 residues. In germline, CDR1 is SNHLY, CDR2 FYNNEI. V was pared by 6 bases and J by 2 bases, with 19 bases between. Written as DNA, the CDR3 is TGTGCCAGCAGCCGGAAACCGGGACATCTAAACTATGGCTACACCTTC. It yields the protein CASSRKPGHLNYGYTF.

This clonotype showed up many times. The chain recombines TRBV28 with TRBJ2-3; D may be TRBD2 (6 bases). The CDR3 length is 14 residues. Deletions cut 9 bases from V and 6 bases from J, with 19 bases between. Germline CDR1 and CDR2: MDHEN and SYDVKM. In nucleotides, the CDR3 is TGTGCCAGTCAGGTTGGCGGGGACGTTGATACGCAGTATTTT. It is translated as CASQVGGDVDTQYF. Full variable domain (outside the CDR3, taken from reference TRBV28 and TRBJ2-3): DVKVTQSSRYLVKRTGEKVFLECVQDMDHENMFWYRQDPGLGLRLIYFSYDVKMKEKGDIPEGYSVSREKKERFSLILESASTNQTSMYLCASQVGGDVDTQYFGPGTRLTVL.

This clonotype has ten or more counts. The genes are TRBV7-9 and TRBJ1-1; maybe TRBD1 (5 bases). This CDR3 has 14 amino acids. In germline, CDR1 is SEHNR, CDR2 FQNEAQ (reference sequence). V was clipped by 6 bases and J by 6 bases, with 17 bases between them. The CDR3 coding sequence is TGTGCCAGCAGATCCAGGAAGGGGTACGCTGAAGCTTTCTTT. This gives the protein CASRSRKGYAEAFF.

Concerning this clonotype: A much more abundant neighbour one base away suggests this may be a read error. The chain carries TRBV27 and TRBJ2-3, with 10 bases that match TRBD2. The J call is doubtful: the DNA matches TRBJ2-7 better. Germline V CDR1 and CDR2: MNHEY, SMNVEV (reference sequence). This CDR3 has 14 amino acids. CDR3 in DNA: TGTGCCAGCAGTGAACCAGCGGGGGGGTGCGAGCAGTACTTC. As protein: CASSEPAGGCEQYF.

The chain is built from TRBV4-3 and TRBJ2-1, with 9 bases fitting TRBD2. The CDR3 sequence is 17 residues long. V lost 0 bases, J lost 7 bases, and 10 bases stayed unmatched. CDR1 LGHNA and CDR2 YSLEER come from the germline V gene. The CDR3 bases are TGCGCCAGCAGCCAAGATCTTGCGGGGGGGCCGATAAATGAGCAGTTCTTC. Translated: CASSQDLAGGPINEQFF.

The genes are TRBV9 and TRBJ1-1; D is perhaps TRBD1 (5 bases). CDR1 SGDLS and CDR2 YYNGEE come from the germline V gene. The V gene lost 2 bases and the J gene lost 3 bases, with 8 bases spanning the gap. The CDR3 runs 13 residues. CDR3 in DNA: TGTGCCAGCAGCGTGGGGGTTGACACTGAAGCTTTCTTT. This encodes CASSVGVDTEAFF.

The table lists this clonotype with many counts. The chain couples TRBV10-3 to TRBJ2-3, with 9 bases identical to TRBD2. This CDR3 has 15 amino acids. With 6 bases clipped from V and 3 bases from J, the junction kept 7 bases outside the gene matches. Germline V gene sequence: CDR1 ENHRY, CDR2 SYGVKD. CDR3: CAIRGGGGATDTQYF. DNA of the CDR3: TGTGCCATCAGAGGCGGCGGGGGGGCTACAGATACGCAGTATTTT.